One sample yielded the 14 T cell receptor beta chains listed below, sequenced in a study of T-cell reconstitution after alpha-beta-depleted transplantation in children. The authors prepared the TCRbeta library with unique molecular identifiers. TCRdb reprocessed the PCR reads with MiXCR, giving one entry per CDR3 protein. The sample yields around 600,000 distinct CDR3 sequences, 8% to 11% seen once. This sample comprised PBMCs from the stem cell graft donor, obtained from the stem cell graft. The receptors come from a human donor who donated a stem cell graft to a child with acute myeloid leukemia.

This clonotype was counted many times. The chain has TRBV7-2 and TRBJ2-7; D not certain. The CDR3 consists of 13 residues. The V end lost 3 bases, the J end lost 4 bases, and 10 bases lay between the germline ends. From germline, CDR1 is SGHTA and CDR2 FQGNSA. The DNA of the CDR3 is TGTGCCAGCAGCTTCAACGCCATGTACGAGCAGTACTTC. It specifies CASSFNAMYEQYF.

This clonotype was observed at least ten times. The CDR3 DNA reads as TGTGCCAGCAGCCCGAAGGGGGCATCGGACACTGAAGCTTTCTTT. Amino acids: CASSPKGASDTEAFF. The chain recombines TRBV11-1 with TRBJ1-1; 7 nucleotides line up with TRBD1. CDR3 size: 15 residues. The germline V gene encodes CDR1 SGHAT and CDR2 FQDESV (reference sequence). V was clipped by 5 bases and J by 3 bases; unmatched bases: 9.

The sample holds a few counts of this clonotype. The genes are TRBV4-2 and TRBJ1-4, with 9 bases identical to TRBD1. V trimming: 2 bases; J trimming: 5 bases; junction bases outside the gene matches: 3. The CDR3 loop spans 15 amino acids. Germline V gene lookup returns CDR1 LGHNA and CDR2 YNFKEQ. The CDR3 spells CASSQPQGANEKLFF. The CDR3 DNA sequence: TGTGCCAGCAGCCAACCACAGGGGGCGAATGAAAAACTGTTTTTT.

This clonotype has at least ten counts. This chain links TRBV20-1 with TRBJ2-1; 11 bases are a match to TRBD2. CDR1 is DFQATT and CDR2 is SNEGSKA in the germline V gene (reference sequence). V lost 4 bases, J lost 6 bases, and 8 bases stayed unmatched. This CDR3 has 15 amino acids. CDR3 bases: TGCAGTGCTACTACCGGGACTAGCGGAACCAATGAGCAGTTCTTC. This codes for CSATTGTSGTNEQFF.

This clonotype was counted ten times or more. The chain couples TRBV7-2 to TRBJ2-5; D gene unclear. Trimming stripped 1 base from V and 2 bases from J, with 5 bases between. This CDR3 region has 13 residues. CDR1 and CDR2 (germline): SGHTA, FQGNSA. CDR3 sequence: CASSLGPQETQYF. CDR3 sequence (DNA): TGTGCCAGCAGCTTAGGACCACAAGAGACCCAGTACTTC.

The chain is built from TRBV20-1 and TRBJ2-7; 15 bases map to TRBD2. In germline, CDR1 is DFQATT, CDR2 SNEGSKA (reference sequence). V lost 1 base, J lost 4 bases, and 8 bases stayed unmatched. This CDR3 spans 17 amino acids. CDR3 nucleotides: TGCAGTGCTAGAGGGACTAGCGGGAGGGCCATAGATTACGAGCAGTACTTC. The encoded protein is CSARGTSGRAIDYEQYF.

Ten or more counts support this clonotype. CDR3 nucleotide sequence: TGTGCCAGCAGCGAAATCGGGGGCACAGATACGCAGTATTTT. This sequence encodes CASSEIGGTDTQYF. The J gene is TRBJ2-3, the V gene TRBV13; TRBD2 is a possible D gene (5 bases). The CDR3 contains 14 residues. Germline V gene data show CDR1 as PRHDT and CDR2 as FYEKMQ (reference sequence). V lost 5 bases and J 1 base, leaving 10 bases between the germline ends.

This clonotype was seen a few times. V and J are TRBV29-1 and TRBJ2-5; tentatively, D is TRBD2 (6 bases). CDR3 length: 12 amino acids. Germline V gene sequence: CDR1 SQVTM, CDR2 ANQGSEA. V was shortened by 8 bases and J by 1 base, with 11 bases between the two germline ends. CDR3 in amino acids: CSLTGGQETQYF. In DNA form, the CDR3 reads TGCAGCTTAACCGGGGGCCAAGAGACCCAGTACTTC.

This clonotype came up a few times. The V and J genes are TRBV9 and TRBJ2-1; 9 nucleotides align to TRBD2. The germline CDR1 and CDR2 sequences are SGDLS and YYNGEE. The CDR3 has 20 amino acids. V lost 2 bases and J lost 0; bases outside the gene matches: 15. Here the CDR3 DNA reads TGTGCCAGCAGCGTGTACGGCCTAGCGGGGCCCCCAAGCTCCTACAATGAGCAGTTCTTC. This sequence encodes CASSVYGLAGPPSSYNEQFF.

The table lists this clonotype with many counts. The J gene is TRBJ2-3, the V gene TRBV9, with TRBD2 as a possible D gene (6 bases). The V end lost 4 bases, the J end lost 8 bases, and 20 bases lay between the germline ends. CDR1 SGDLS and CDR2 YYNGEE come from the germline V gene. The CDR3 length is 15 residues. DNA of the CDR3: TGTGCCAGCAGCCCCGGGACCACGGCGGAGGGTACGCAGTATTTT. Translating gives CASSPGTTAEGTQYF.

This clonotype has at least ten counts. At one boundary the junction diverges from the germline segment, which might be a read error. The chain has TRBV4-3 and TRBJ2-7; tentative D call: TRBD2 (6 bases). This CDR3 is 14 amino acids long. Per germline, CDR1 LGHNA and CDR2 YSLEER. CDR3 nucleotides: TGTGCCAGCAGCCAAGGTGCGGGATCCTACGAGCAGTACTTC. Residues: CASSQGAGSYEQYF.

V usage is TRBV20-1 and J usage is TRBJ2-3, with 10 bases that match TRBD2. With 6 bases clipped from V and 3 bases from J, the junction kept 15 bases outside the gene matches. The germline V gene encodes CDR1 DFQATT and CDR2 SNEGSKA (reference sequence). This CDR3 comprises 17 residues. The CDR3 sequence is CSAQGRLAGVGTDTQYF. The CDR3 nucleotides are TGCAGTGCACAAGGCCGGCTAGCGGGAGTTGGTACAGATACGCAGTATTTT.

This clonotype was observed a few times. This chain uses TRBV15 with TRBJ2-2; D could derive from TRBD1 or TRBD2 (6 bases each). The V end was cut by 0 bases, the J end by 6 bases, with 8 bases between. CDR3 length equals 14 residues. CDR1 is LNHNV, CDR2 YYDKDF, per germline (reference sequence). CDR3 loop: CATSRDRGAGELFF. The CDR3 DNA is TGTGCCACCAGCAGAGATAGGGGGGCCGGGGAGCTGTTTTTT.

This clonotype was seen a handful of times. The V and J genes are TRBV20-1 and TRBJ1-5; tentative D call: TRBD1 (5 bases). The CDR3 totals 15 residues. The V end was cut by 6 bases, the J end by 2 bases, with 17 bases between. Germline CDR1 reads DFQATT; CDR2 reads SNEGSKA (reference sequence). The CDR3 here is CSALDSTLGNQPQHF. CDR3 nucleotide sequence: TGCAGTGCCCTCGACAGTACCCTTGGCAATCAGCCCCAGCATTTT.